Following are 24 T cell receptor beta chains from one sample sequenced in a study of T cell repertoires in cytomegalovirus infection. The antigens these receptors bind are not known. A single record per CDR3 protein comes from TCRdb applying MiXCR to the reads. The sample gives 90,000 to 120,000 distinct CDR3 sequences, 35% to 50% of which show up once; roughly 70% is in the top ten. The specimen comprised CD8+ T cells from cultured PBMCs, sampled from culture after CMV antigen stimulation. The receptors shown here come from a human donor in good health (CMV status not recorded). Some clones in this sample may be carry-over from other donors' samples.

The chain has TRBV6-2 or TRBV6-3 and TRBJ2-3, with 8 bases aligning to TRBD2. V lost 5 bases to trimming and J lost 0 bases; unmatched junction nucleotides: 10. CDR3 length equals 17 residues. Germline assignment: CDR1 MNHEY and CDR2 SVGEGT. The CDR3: CASSTPGLGTSTDTQYF. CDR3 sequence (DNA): TGTGCCAGCAGTACACCGGGACTAGGAACTAGCACAGATACGCAGTATTTT.

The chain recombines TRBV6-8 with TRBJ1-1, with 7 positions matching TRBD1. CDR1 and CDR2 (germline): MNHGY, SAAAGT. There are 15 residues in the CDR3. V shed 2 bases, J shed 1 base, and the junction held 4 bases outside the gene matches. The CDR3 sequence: CASSYGAGGNTEAFF. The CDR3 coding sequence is TGTGCCAGCAGTTACGGGGCAGGGGGGAACACTGAAGCTTTCTTT.

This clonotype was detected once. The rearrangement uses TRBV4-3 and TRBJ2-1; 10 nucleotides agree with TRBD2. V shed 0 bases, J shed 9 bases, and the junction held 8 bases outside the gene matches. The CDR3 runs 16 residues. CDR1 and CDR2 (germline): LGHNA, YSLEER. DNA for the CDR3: TGCGCCAGCAGCCAAGATAGGAGCGGGGGGGGAAGTGAGCAGTTCTTC. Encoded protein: CASSQDRSGGGSEQFF.

CDR3 in amino acids: CASSWRTGGLEQFF. DNA of the CDR3: TGTGCCAGCAGTTGGAGGACCGGGGGGTTAGAGCAGTTCTTC. The chain uses TRBV6-5 and TRBJ2-1, with TRBD2 matching 7 bases. J lost 10 bases, V lost 4 bases, and 10 bases had no gene match. Germline loops: CDR1 MNHEY, CDR2 SVGAGI. The CDR3 has 14 residues.

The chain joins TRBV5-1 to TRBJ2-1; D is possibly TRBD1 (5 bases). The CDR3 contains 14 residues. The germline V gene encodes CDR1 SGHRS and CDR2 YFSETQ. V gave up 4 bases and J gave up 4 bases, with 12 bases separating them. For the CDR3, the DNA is TGCGCCAGCAGCACAACAGGACGATACAATGAGCAGTTCTTC. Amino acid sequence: CASSTTGRYNEQFF.

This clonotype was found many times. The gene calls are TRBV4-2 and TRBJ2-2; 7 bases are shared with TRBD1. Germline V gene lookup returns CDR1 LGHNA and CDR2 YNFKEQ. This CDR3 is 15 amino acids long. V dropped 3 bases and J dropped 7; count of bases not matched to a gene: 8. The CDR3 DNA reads TGTGCCAGCAGCCACGCTACAGGGGTGGACGGGGAGCTGTTTTTT. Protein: CASSHATGVDGELFF.

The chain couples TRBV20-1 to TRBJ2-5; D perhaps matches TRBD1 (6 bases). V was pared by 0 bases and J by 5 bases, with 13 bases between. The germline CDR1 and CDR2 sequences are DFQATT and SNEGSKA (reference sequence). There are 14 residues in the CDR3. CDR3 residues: CSARDRGGSETQYF. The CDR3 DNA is TGCAGTGCTAGAGATCGTGGGGGCAGTGAGACCCAGTACTTC.

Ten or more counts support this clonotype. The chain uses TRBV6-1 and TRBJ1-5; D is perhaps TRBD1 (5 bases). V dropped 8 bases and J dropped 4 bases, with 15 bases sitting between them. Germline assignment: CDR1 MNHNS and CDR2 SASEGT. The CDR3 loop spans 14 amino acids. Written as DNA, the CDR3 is TGTGCCAGCGGGGGAGGGATTGGAAATCAGCCCCAGCATTTT. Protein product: CASGGGIGNQPQHF.

The CDR3 region is CASSTGDTQYF. CDR3 DNA: TGTGCCAGCAGTACTGGGGATACGCAGTATTTT. This chain connects TRBV27 to TRBJ2-3; D gene ambiguous. This CDR3 contains 11 residues. V shed 5 bases and J shed 6 bases, with 6 bases lying between them. Germline V lookup: CDR1 MNHEY, CDR2 SMNVEV (reference sequence).

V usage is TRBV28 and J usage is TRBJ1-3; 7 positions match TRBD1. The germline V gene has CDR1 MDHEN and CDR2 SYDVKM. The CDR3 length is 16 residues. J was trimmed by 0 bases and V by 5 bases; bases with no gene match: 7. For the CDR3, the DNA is TGTGCCAGCAGTCCTCTGGACAGGATCTCTGGAAACACCATATATTTT. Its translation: CASSPLDRISGNTIYF.

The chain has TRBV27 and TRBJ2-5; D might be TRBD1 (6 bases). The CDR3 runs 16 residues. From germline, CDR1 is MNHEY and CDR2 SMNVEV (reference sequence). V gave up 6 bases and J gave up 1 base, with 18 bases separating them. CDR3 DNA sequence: TGTGCCAGCAGCCCCGGTTGGGGGCAGCGCCAAGAGACCCAGTACTTC. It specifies CASSPGWGQRQETQYF.

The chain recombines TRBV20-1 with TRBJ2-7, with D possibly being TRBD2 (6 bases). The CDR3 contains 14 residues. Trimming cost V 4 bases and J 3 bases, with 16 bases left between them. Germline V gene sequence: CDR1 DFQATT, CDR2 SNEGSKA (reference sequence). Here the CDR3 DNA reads TGCAGTGCTACCCACCGGGACTTCGGCTACGAGCAGTACTTC. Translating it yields CSATHRDFGYEQYF.

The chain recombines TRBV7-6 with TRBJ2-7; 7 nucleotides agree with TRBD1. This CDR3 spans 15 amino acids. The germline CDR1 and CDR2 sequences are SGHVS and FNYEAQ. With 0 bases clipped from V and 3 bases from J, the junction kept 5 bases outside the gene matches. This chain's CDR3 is CASSLARGQIYEQYF. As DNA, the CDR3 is TGTGCCAGCAGCTTAGCTAGGGGGCAGATCTACGAGCAGTACTTC.

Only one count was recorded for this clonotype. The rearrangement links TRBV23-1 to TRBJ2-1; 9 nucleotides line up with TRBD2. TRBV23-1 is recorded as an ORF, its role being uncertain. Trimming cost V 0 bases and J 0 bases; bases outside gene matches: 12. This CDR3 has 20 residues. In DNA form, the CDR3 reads TGCGCCAGCAGTCAATCGCGGATTCAAGCGGGGGGCCTCTCCTACAATGAGCAGTTCTTC. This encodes CASSQSRIQAGGLSYNEQFF.

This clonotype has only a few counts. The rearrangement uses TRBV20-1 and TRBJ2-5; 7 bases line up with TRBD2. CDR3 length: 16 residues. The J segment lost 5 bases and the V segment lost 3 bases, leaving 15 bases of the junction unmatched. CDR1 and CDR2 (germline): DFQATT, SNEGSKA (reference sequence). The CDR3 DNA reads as TGCAGTGCTAGCTCTAGCGGAGAGGCAGTCCGTGAGACCCAGTACTTC. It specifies CSASSSGEAVRETQYF.

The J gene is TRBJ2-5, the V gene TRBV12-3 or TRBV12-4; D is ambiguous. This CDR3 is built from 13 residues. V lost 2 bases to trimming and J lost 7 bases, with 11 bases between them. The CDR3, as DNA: TGTGCCAGCAGTTTAAGGGTTCTCGGGACCCAGTACTTC. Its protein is CASSLRVLGTQYF.

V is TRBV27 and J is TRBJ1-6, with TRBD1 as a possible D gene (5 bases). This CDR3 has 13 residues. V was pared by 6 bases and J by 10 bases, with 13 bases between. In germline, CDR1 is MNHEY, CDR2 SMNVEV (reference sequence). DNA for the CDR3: TGTGCCAGCAGGGCCGGGACCGAATCACCCCTCCACTTT. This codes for CASRAGTESPLHF.

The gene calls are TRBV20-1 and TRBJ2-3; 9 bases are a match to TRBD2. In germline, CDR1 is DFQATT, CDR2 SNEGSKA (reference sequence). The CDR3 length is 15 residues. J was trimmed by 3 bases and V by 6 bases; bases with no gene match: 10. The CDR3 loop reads CSAESGGRFTDTQYF. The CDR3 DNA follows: TGCAGTGCAGAAAGCGGGGGGAGATTTACAGATACGCAGTATTTT.

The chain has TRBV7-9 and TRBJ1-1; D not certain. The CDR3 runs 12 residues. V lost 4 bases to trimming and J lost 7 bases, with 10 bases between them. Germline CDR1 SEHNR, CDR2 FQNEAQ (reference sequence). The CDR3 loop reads CASSSLGYEAFF. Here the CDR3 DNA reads TGTGCCAGCAGCTCTCTTGGGTATGAAGCTTTCTTT.

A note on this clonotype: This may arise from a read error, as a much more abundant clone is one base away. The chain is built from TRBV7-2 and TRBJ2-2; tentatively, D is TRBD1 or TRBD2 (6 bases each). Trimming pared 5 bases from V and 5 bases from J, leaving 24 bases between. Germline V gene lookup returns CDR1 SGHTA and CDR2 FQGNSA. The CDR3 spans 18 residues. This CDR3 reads CASSLPSVGGGGTGELFF. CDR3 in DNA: TGTGCCAGCAGCCTCCCTAGCGTGGGTGGAGGGGGGACCGGGGAGCTGTTTTTT.

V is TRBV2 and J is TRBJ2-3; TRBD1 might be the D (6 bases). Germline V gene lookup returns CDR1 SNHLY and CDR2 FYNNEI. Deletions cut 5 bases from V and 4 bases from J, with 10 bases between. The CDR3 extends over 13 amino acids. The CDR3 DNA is TGTGCCAGCAGTCCTAACAGGGCAGATACGCAGTATTTT. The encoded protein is CASSPNRADTQYF.

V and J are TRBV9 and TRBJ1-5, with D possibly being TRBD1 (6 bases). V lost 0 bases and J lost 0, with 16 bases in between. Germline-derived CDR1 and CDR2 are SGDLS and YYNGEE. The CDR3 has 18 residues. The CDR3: CASSVAGGDTYSNQPQHF. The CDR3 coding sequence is TGTGCCAGCAGCGTAGCCGGGGGGGACACCTATAGCAATCAGCCCCAGCATTTT.

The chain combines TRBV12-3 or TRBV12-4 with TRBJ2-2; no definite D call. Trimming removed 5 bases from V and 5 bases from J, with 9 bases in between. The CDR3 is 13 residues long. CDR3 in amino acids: CASSPSDTGELFF. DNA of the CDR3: TGTGCCAGCAGTCCAAGTGATACCGGGGAGCTGTTTTTT.

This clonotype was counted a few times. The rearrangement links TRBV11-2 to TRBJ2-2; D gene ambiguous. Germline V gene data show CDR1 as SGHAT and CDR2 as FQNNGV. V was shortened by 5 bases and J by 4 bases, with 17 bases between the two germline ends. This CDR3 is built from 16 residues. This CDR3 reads CASSLRRKQFTGELFF. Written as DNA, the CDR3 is TGTGCCAGCAGCCTAAGACGGAAACAATTCACCGGGGAGCTGTTTTTT.